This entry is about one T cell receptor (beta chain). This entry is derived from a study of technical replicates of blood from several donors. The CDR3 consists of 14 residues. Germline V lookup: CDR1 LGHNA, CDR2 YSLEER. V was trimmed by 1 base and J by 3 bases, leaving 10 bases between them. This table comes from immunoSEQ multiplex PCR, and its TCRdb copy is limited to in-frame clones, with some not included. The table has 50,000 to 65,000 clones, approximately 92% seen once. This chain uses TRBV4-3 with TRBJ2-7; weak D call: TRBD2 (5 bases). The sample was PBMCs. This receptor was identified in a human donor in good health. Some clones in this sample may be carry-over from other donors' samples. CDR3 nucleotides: TGCGCCAGCAGCCAAGGAAATGGAGGCTACGAGCAGTACTTC. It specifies CASSQGNGGYEQYF.